This T cell receptor beta chain was retrieved from a study of OX40 agonist ivuxolimab in advanced cancers. Broadly, across the study: Ivuxolimab was a fully human IgG2 agonistic monoclonal antibody targeting the costimulatory receptor OX40 (CD134). Among the 50 to 55 dose-escalation patients, about 19 had hepatocellular carcinoma, roughly 15 melanoma, 9 renal cell carcinoma and 9 head and neck cancer. The paper reports the monotherapy dose-escalation portion (N ≈ 50 patients) of the phase I ivuxolimab trial. Partial responses were achieved by three dose-escalation patients, of whom one had hepatocellular carcinoma and two had cutaneous melanoma. Intravenous ivuxolimab was administered to patients every 2 weeks at six dose levels: 0.01, 0.1, 0.3, 1.5, 3 and 10 mg/kg. The purpose of peripheral TCRbeta sequencing was to test whether ivuxolimab changed TCR sequence diversity and led to clonal T-cell expansion. A male proportion of 82.7% and a mean age of 60 years, ranging from about 23 to 90, were recorded for the dose-escalation cohort. Patients were allowed to have had prior anti-PD-1, anti-PD-L1 or anti-CTLA-4 therapy, and roughly 40% of the dose-escalation patients had previously received checkpoint inhibitors. General findings and caveats noted by the study authors: In partial responders in the 0.1-3.0 mg/kg groups, normalized peripheral clonal expansion was found to be among the lowest, especially among CD8+ T cells. At doses from 0.1 to 3.0 mg/kg, clonal expansion was seen in both CD4+ and CD8+ blood T cells between baseline and week 6. Low levels of normalized T-cell clonal expansion were also shown by some nonresponding patients. The antigen specificity of the clonally expanded peripheral T cells was not determined. After ivuxolimab, more expanded clones were found on average in CD8+ T cells than in CD4+ T cells.

Details on this clone: No antigen is known for it. Base qualities are not at hand, and no much larger clone is one base apart. Other DNA sequences in this specimen translate into the identical CDR3.

Patients with a history of autoimmune disease or receiving systemic immunosuppression were excluded from the trial. In every dose cohort, peripheral blood was drawn for TCR sequencing at baseline, cycle 4 day 1, and cycle 7 day 1. The samples were drawn from a first-in-human, open-label, multicenter phase I dose-escalation trial of ivuxolimab. Adults with locally advanced or metastatic melanoma, renal cell, hepatocellular, or head and neck squamous cell carcinoma were enrolled in the trial. Before TCR sequencing, CD4+ and CD8+ T cells were separately sorted from peripheral blood. The CDR3 sequence holds 13 residues, the cysteine and phenylalanine included. CDR3 DNA is the only sequence kept; it has 39 bases, read in frame from the first base. The germline V gene encodes CDR1 SGHNT and CDR2 YENEEA. The germline ends are 6 bases apart after V is trimmed by 3 bases and J by 0 bases. For sequencing of the TCRbeta CDR3 region, genomic DNA was extracted from the sorted cells. The immunoSEQ Assay was used for sequencing of TCRbeta CDR3 regions. Entries here come from immuneACCESS through TCRdb and include only in-frame sequences with V and J called. Some clones fail to appear in such tables; in the studies checked, an unresolved V gene covers under half of the shortfall, and the cause of the remainder is unknown. Recorded for this sample are some 20,000 clones; less than 85% of them occurred a single time. Around 45% of the sample rests with the top ten.

The sequence links TRBV11-3 to TRBJ2-7, with the D assignment possibly TRBD1 or TRBD2, given 5 matching bases for each. This receptor was identified in an adult with an advanced solid tumor such as melanoma, head and neck, liver or kidney cancer. This specimen was CD4+ or CD8+ T cells sorted from blood, taken in a trial of the OX40 agonist ivuxolimab. The CDR3: CASSFGASYEQYF. The DNA sequence is as follows: TGTGCCAGCAGCTTCGGGGCCTCCTACGAGCAGTACTTC. The reference TRBV11-3 and TRBJ2-7 proteins fill in what lies around the CDR3, so the full variable domain reads EAGVVQSPRYKIIEKKQPVAFWCNPISGHNTLYWYLQNLGQGPELLIRYENEEAVDDSQLPKDRFSAERLKGVDSTLKIQPAELGDSAVYLCASSFGASYEQYFGPGTRLTVT.